Below are 25 T cell receptor beta chains sequenced from a single sample in a study of blood T cell repertoires in COVID-19. The table came from immunoSEQ multiplex PCR; TCRdb's copy has only in-frame clones and leaves some out. The data contain under 150,000 clones, 79% of them seen just once; the ten biggest clones take up approximately 3.9%. Sequenced input: peripheral blood. The receptors shown here come from a woman older than 75 with acute or convalescent COVID-19.

The CDR3: CASSEWGQGSNQPQHF. CDR3 bases: TGCGCCAGCAGTGAATGGGGACAGGGTTCGAATCAGCCCCAGCATTTT. The V call is TRBV10-2, the J call TRBJ1-5; TRBD1 aligns across 9 bases. Germline V gene lookup returns CDR1 WSHSY and CDR2 SAAADI. V trimming: 3 bases; J trimming: 4 bases; junction bases outside the gene matches: 7. The CDR3 has 16 amino acids.

This clone was seen more than once but under ten times. This chain connects TRBV7-2 to TRBJ2-2; 8 bases map to TRBD2. V was clipped by 2 bases and J by 2 bases; unmatched bases: 7. Germline V gene lookup returns CDR1 SGHTA and CDR2 FQGNSA. CDR3 length: 17 amino acids. The CDR3 loop reads CASSLMGGRLNTGELFF. The CDR3 DNA is TGTGCCAGCAGCTTAATGGGCGGGAGGCTCAACACCGGGGAGCTGTTTTTT.

This clone was seen only a few times. The chain has TRBV19 and TRBJ2-1; 11 bases map to TRBD2. CDR1 is LNHDA, CDR2 SQIVND, per germline (reference sequence). Trimming took 8 bases from V and 5 from J; bases not matched to a gene: 14. This CDR3 contains 17 residues. The CDR3 region has the DNA TGTGCCAGTCGAAGACCCCCTCTACTAGCGGGAGACAATGAGCAGTTCTTC. Translating it yields CASRRPPLLAGDNEQFF.

The chain is built from TRBV30 and TRBJ2-7, with 7 bases matching TRBD1. Germline V CDR1 and CDR2: GTSNPN, SVGIG (reference sequence). This CDR3 spans 13 amino acids. The V segment lost 3 bases and the J segment 0 bases; nucleotides outside the gene matches: 2. The DNA of the CDR3 is TGTGCCTGGAGACAGGGGTCCTCCTACGAGCAGTACTTC. Residues: CAWRQGSSYEQYF.

CDR3 amino acids: CASSIAGGPDTQYF. The DNA of the CDR3 is TGTGCCAGTAGTATAGCGGGGGGGCCAGATACGCAGTATTTT. The gene calls are TRBV19 and TRBJ2-3, with TRBD2 matching 8 bases. After removal of 1 base from V and 4 bases from J, the junction contained 1 base not matched to a gene. The CDR3 covers 14 residues. CDR1 and CDR2 from the germline V gene are LNHDA and SQIVND (reference sequence).

V gene TRBV4-3 combines with J gene TRBJ1-2; D gene unclear. The V end was cut by 0 bases, the J end by 3 bases, with 5 bases between. Per the germline V gene, CDR1 is LGHNA and CDR2 is YSLEER. The CDR3 consists of 13 residues. DNA of the CDR3: TGCGCCAGCAGCCAAGACAGTGACTATGGCTACACCTTC. It codes for CASSQDSDYGYTF.

This rearrangement joins TRBV28 to TRBJ1-2; 9 bases agree with TRBD1. The CDR3 length is 16 residues. V dropped 4 bases and J dropped 4; count of bases not matched to a gene: 10. Germline-derived CDR1 and CDR2 are MDHEN and SYDVKM. CDR3 nucleotide sequence: TGTGCCAGCAGTTCCTTATCGACAGGGGGTGGCTATGGCTACACCTTC. This gives the protein CASSSLSTGGGYGYTF.

The genes are TRBV27 and TRBJ2-1; 7 bases fit TRBD2. V shed 6 bases, J shed 3 bases, and the junction held 8 bases outside the gene matches. The CDR3 is 15 residues long. From germline, CDR1 is MNHEY and CDR2 SMNVEV (reference sequence). The DNA of the CDR3 is TGTGCCAGCAGCCGAGCGGGACCGGACTACAATGAGCAGTTCTTC. It translates to CASSRAGPDYNEQFF.

CDR3 loop: CATSRDLGTSGSGEQFF. CDR3 sequence (DNA): TGTGCCACCAGCAGAGATTTGGGGACTAGCGGGAGTGGTGAGCAGTTCTTC. This rearrangement joins TRBV15 to TRBJ2-1; the match to TRBD2 covers 14 bases. V shed 0 bases and J 9 bases; nucleotides not matched to a gene: 7. The CDR3 sequence is 17 residues long. Germline CDR1 is LNHNV and CDR2 is YYDKDF (reference sequence).

The chain couples TRBV5-1 to TRBJ2-3; D is possibly TRBD2 (7 bases). Between the trimmed V and J ends, which lost 2 bases and 0 bases, there was a span of 10 bases. The length of the CDR3 is 15 residues. Germline CDR1 is SGHRS and CDR2 is YFSETQ. The CDR3 nucleotides are TGCGCCAGCAGCTTCGGGGGGCCGAGCACAGATACGCAGTATTTT. Translated, it gives CASSFGGPSTDTQYF.

V and J are TRBV5-1 and TRBJ2-7, with 9 bases that match TRBD2. The V segment lost 4 bases and the J segment 0 bases; nucleotides outside the gene matches: 5. This CDR3 comprises 15 residues. CDR1 is SGHRS and CDR2 is YFSETQ in the germline V gene. In DNA form, the CDR3 reads TGCGCCAGCAGCCCTCTAGCGGGGAGCTCCTACGAGCAGTACTTC. Its protein is CASSPLAGSSYEQYF.

The chain has TRBV7-6 and TRBJ1-6; tentatively, D is TRBD1 (6 bases). This CDR3 region has 15 residues. Germline CDR1 SGHVS, CDR2 FNYEAQ. V gave up 6 bases and J gave up 6 bases, with 15 bases separating them. The CDR3 spells CASREGGLGNSPLHF. DNA for the CDR3: TGTGCCAGCAGGGAGGGGGGGCTCGGTAATTCACCCCTCCACTTT.

This clone is a singleton in its sample. This chain connects TRBV5-1 to TRBJ2-1, with TRBD2 matching 8 bases. This CDR3 has 14 amino acids. Germline V gene data show CDR1 as SGHRS and CDR2 as YFSETQ. V trimming: 4 bases; J trimming: 3 bases; junction bases outside the gene matches: 3. As DNA, the CDR3 is TGCGCCAGCAGCGTAGCGGGGAGCTACAATGAGCAGTTCTTC. This sequence encodes CASSVAGSYNEQFF.

This sequence joins TRBV7-9 and TRBJ1-2; possibly TRBD1 for D (5 bases). The CDR3 totals 13 residues. With 5 bases removed from V and 4 bases from J, the gap between germline ends came to 11 bases. Germline loops: CDR1 SEHNR, CDR2 FQNEAQ (reference sequence). CDR3 sequence reads: CASSRDDSYGYTF. CDR3 DNA: TGTGCCAGCAGCCGCGACGACAGCTATGGCTACACCTTC.

The chain uses TRBV9 and TRBJ1-1, with TRBD1 as a possible D gene (6 bases). The CDR3 covers 16 residues. V shed 2 bases and J shed 3 bases, with 17 bases lying between them. Germline CDR1 reads SGDLS; CDR2 reads YYNGEE. Here the CDR3 reads CASSVTSGTPYTEAFF. DNA of the CDR3: TGTGCCAGCAGCGTCACGTCCGGGACACCATACACTGAAGCTTTCTTT.

The chain employs TRBV7-9 and TRBJ2-1; perhaps TRBD2 as D (6 bases). Trimming pared 5 bases from V and 4 bases from J, leaving 12 bases between. The CDR3 totals 14 residues. CDR1 SEHNR and CDR2 FQNEAQ come from the germline V gene (reference sequence). This CDR3 is CASSMGLGYNEQFF. CDR3 sequence (DNA): TGTGCCAGCAGCATGGGACTGGGGTACAATGAGCAGTTCTTC.

The chain uses TRBV18 and TRBJ2-7, with D unclear. Trimming took 2 bases from V and 6 from J, leaving 11 bases between them. CDR1 KGHSH and CDR2 LQKENI come from the germline V gene. The length of the CDR3 is 13 residues. The CDR3 loop is CASSPSGLGEQYF. CDR3 nucleotides: TGTGCCAGCTCACCATCCGGGTTGGGCGAGCAGTACTTC.

V is TRBV28 and J is TRBJ1-5; 8 nucleotides align to TRBD1. Germline-derived CDR1 and CDR2 are MDHEN and SYDVKM. The CDR3 covers 14 residues. Losses at the gene ends were 3 bases for V and 9 bases for J; bases not matched to a gene: 7. The CDR3 sequence: CASSFSGGVRPQHF. The CDR3 DNA reads TGTGCCAGCAGTTTCTCAGGGGGCGTCCGGCCCCAGCATTTT. Combining the CDR3 with reference TRBV28 and TRBJ1-5 gives the whole variable domain DVKVTQSSRYLVKRTGEKVFLECVQDMDHENMFWYRQDPGLGLRLIYFSYDVKMKEKGDIPEGYSVSREKKERFSLILESASTNQTSMYLCASSFSGGVRPQHFGDGTRLSIL.

The chain has TRBV12-5 and TRBJ2-6, with 7 nucleotides matching TRBD1. CDR1 is LGHNT and CDR2 is FRNRAP in the germline V gene. The CDR3 is 16 residues long. Trimming took 1 base from V and 3 from J; bases not matched to a gene: 3. This chain's CDR3 is CASGLDRGGGANVLTF. The DNA of the CDR3 is TGTGCTAGTGGTTTGGACAGGGGCGGTGGGGCCAACGTCCTGACTTTC.

The table lists this clone with a few counts. The gene calls are TRBV7-8 and TRBJ1-5, with D possibly TRBD1 on 5 matching bases. Trimming left V 1 base short and J 1 base short, with 11 bases between. Germline CDR1 and CDR2: SGHVS and FQNEAQ. This CDR3 has 16 amino acids. The CDR3, as DNA: TGTGCCAGCAGCTTAGTGGGGGGGAAAAGCAATCAGCCCCAGCATTTT. Amino acids: CASSLVGGKSNQPQHF.

This chain uses TRBV7-3 with TRBJ1-1; no definite D call. The V gene's germline CDR1 is SGHTA and CDR2 FQGTGA. Trimming removed 1 base at V and 5 bases at J, with 8 bases between. This CDR3 contains 13 residues. CDR3 bases: TGTGCCAGCAGCTTAAATGCGGGGACTGAAGCTTTCTTT. Translating gives CASSLNAGTEAFF.

The V gene is TRBV25-1, the J gene TRBJ1-2; TRBD1 agrees at 9 bases. Trimming cost V 5 bases and J 1 base; bases outside gene matches: 5. Looked up from germline, CDR1 is MGHDK and CDR2 is SYGVNS. CDR3 size: 15 residues. CDR3 in DNA: TGTGCCAGCAGTTCCCGGACAGGGGTTAACTATGGCTACACCTTC. Protein sequence: CASSSRTGVNYGYTF.

The CDR3 reads CASSEITSGTEAEAFF. Written as DNA, the CDR3 is TGTGCCAGCAGTGAAATTACCTCGGGGACAGAAGCTGAAGCTTTCTTT. The genes are TRBV25-1 and TRBJ1-1, with TRBD1 identical over 7 bases. The J segment lost 6 bases and the V segment lost 2 bases, leaving 12 bases of the junction unmatched. This CDR3 comprises 16 residues. The germline gives CDR1 MGHDK, CDR2 SYGVNS.

The chain has TRBV2 and TRBJ1-2; possibly TRBD1 for D (5 bases). CDR1 and CDR2 (germline): SNHLY, FYNNEI. The CDR3 is 13 amino acids. V was shortened by 5 bases and J by 4 bases, with 11 bases between the two germline ends. The CDR3 bases are TGTGCCAGCAGTTTTGACAGCCTCTATGGCTACACCTTC. Translated: CASSFDSLYGYTF.

Comments on this clone: A read error may produce the germline difference seen at one junction end. The CDR3 coding sequence is TGTGCCAGCGGCGGGGATAGCAATCGGCCCCAGCATTTT. Translated: CASGGDSNRPQHF. V usage is TRBV7-9 and J usage is TRBJ1-5; no clear D. CDR1 and CDR2 (germline): SEHNR, FQNEAQ (reference sequence). CDR3 length equals 13 residues.